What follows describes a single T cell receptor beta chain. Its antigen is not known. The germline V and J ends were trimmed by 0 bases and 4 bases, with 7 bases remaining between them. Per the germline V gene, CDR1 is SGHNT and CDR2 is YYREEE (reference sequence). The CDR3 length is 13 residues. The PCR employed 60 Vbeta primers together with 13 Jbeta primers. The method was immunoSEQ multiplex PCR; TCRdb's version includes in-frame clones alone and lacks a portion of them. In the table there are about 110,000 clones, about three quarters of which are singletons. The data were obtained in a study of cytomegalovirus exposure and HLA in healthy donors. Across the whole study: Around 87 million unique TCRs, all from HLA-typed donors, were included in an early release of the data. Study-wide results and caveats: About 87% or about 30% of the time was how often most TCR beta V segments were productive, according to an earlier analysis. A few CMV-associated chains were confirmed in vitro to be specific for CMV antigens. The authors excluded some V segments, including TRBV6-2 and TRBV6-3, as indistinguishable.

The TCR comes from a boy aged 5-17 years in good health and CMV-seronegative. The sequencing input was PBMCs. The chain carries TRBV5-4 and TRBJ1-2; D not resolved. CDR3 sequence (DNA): TGTGCCAGCAGCTTGGCGCGGTCCTATGGCTACACCTTC. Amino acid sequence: CASSLARSYGYTF.